One sample yielded the 21 T cell receptor beta chains listed below, sequenced in a study of T cells in Graves' hyperthyroidism and ophthalmopathy. Researchers amplified the TCR beta CDR3 regions from RNA transcripts. A set of HTBI primers served as the primers for a first-round RT-PCR of the TCR CDR3. TCRdb re-called the multiplex PCR reads through MiXCR, storing one row per CDR3 protein. The sample has hundreds of thousands of distinct CDR3 sequences, 16% seen once. Sequencing used blood. All receptors derive from a woman between 18 and 30 years old with Graves' hyperthyroidism.

The chain is built from TRBV19 and TRBJ1-4; 7 positions match TRBD1. The CDR3 contains 14 residues. Germline V gene data show CDR1 as LNHDA and CDR2 as SQIVND (reference sequence). The trim removed 9 bases at V and 2 bases at J, leaving 6 bases unmatched. CDR3 sequence (DNA): TGTGCCAGCCACAGGGGCAGGACTAATGAAAAACTGTTTTTT. This encodes CASHRGRTNEKLFF.

The chain links TRBV11-1 to TRBJ2-5; tentatively, D is TRBD2 (5 bases). The CDR3 runs to 13 residues. Trimming pared 8 bases from V and 5 bases from J, leaving 15 bases between. CDR1 SGHAT and CDR2 FQDESV come from the germline V gene (reference sequence). The CDR3 sequence: CASEVRGRETQYF. The CDR3, as DNA: TGTGCCAGCGAGGTTCGGGGAAGGGAGACCCAGTACTTC.

V and J are TRBV19 and TRBJ1-5; D uncertain. Trimming cost V 1 base and J 1 base, with 5 bases left between them. The CDR3 runs to 14 residues. Germline CDR1 LNHDA, CDR2 SQIVND (reference sequence). CDR3 in DNA: TGTGCCAGTAGTATAGTTAGAAGCAATCAGCCCCAGCATTTT. Translating gives CASSIVRSNQPQHF.

This clonotype has just one count. The V and J genes are TRBV28 and TRBJ2-7; a possible D gene is TRBD1 (6 bases). The CDR3 has 14 amino acids. Trimming pared 5 bases from V and 4 bases from J, leaving 15 bases between. CDR1 is MDHEN, CDR2 SYDVKM, per germline. CDR3 region: CASSESGERYEQYF. The DNA for the CDR3 is TGTGCCAGCAGTGAATCAGGGGAACGGTACGAGCAGTACTTC.

This clonotype came up a few times. The chain employs TRBV7-8 and TRBJ1-5; 8 bases are shared with TRBD1. V shed 4 bases, J shed 3 bases, and the junction held 8 bases outside the gene matches. CDR1 and CDR2 from the germline V gene are SGHVS and FQNEAQ. The CDR3 sequence is 16 residues long. CDR3: CASSSSDRGPNQPQHF. As DNA, the CDR3 is TGTGCCAGCAGCTCTTCCGACAGGGGTCCCAATCAGCCCCAGCATTTT.

Many counts were recorded for this clonotype. CDR3 bases: TGTGCCAGCAGGCTCATCGGCGGCGGTGAAGCTTTCTTT. This sequence encodes CASRLIGGGEAFF. This sequence joins TRBV12-3 or TRBV12-4 and TRBJ1-1; D is uncertain. Trimming pared 6 bases from V and 7 bases from J, leaving 15 bases between. This CDR3 region has 13 residues.

This clonotype turned up a few times. The chain combines TRBV12-3 or TRBV12-4 with TRBJ2-6, with unresolved D. V shed 6 bases and J shed 1 base, with 10 bases lying between them. This CDR3 region has 15 residues. The CDR3 spells CASRTVISGANVLTF. The CDR3, as DNA: TGTGCCAGCAGAACCGTAATTTCTGGGGCCAACGTCCTGACTTTC.

This clonotype was detected only a few times. The genes are TRBV27 and TRBJ2-3, with 8 positions matching TRBD1. The CDR3 is made up of 15 amino acids. Germline CDR1 MNHEY, CDR2 SMNVEV (reference sequence). V lost 5 bases, J lost 6 bases, and 10 bases stayed unmatched. CDR3 residues: CASSPAGGRVDTQYF. For the CDR3, the DNA is TGTGCCAGCAGTCCAGCAGGGGGCCGGGTGGATACGCAGTATTTT.

This rearrangement joins TRBV19 to TRBJ1-4; tentatively, D is TRBD1 (5 bases). Germline V gene lookup returns CDR1 LNHDA and CDR2 SQIVND (reference sequence). Trimming cost V 2 bases and J 8 bases, with 15 bases left between them. The CDR3 runs 15 residues. The CDR3 DNA reads TGTGCCAGTAGTATACTTGGGCTTCGGGACGAAAAACTGTTTTTT. This encodes CASSILGLRDEKLFF.

This clonotype was observed at least ten times. The genes are TRBV20-1 and TRBJ2-3; a possible D gene is TRBD2 (6 bases). Germline V lookup: CDR1 DFQATT, CDR2 SNEGSKA (reference sequence). Between the trimmed V and J ends, which lost 1 base and 3 bases, there was a span of 17 bases. CDR3 length: 16 amino acids. The CDR3 protein is CSARGIGRGGTDTQYF. CDR3 bases: TGCAGTGCTAGAGGGATTGGGCGGGGTGGGACAGATACGCAGTATTTT.

This chain uses TRBV19 with TRBJ2-7, with TRBD2 as a possible D gene (6 bases). The CDR3 consists of 13 residues. Looked up from germline, CDR1 is LNHDA and CDR2 is SQIVND (reference sequence). Deletions cut 3 bases from V and 2 bases from J, with 8 bases between. The CDR3 region is CASSMGLPYEQYF. The CDR3 DNA reads as TGTGCCAGTAGTATGGGACTTCCCTACGAGCAGTACTTC.

The chain carries TRBV9 and TRBJ2-1; either TRBD1 or TRBD2 may supply D (5 bases each). The V end was cut by 3 bases, the J end by 3 bases, with 10 bases between. This CDR3 is built from 14 residues. Germline loops: CDR1 SGDLS, CDR2 YYNGEE. The CDR3, as DNA: TGTGCCAGCAGCGAGGGGACGATCTACAATGAGCAGTTCTTC. Translating it yields CASSEGTIYNEQFF.

This clonotype was detected once. It is unclear where the CDR3 begins or ends on the DNA, so no DNA is shown, and the CDR3 is as TCRdb lists it. The chain links TRBV2 to TRBJ2-5; TRBD1, the table's D call, lacks a check against the DNA. The germline V gene encodes CDR1 SNHLY and CDR2 FYNNEI. The CDR3 spans 15 residues, counting both ends. CDR3 amino acids: CASSSSRGPQGTQYF.

The V gene is TRBV6-1, the J gene TRBJ1-5, with D maybe TRBD1 (5 bases). The CDR3 consists of 17 residues. Trimming took off 6 bases at V and 0 bases at J, with 18 bases between the two ends. Germline values: CDR1 MNHNS, CDR2 SASEGT. CDR3 protein: CASSLGTDTYSNQPQHF. The CDR3 coding sequence is TGTGCCAGCAGCCTAGGGACCGATACATATAGCAATCAGCCCCAGCATTTT.

The V and J genes are TRBV2 and TRBJ1-1; D gene unclear. CDR3 length: 15 residues. V was shortened by 7 bases and J by 6 bases, with 21 bases between the two germline ends. CDR1 and CDR2 (germline): SNHLY, FYNNEI. The CDR3 spells CASMAARLRRAEAFF. The CDR3 bases are TGTGCCAGCATGGCTGCTCGTCTTCGGCGAGCTGAAGCTTTCTTT.

This clonotype was picked up many times. V gene TRBV27 combines with J gene TRBJ1-5; D not resolved. V was clipped by 2 bases and J by 4 bases, with 12 bases between them. Germline V gene sequence: CDR1 MNHEY, CDR2 SMNVEV (reference sequence). The CDR3 extends over 15 amino acids. The CDR3 is CASSLGPRWNQPQHF. The CDR3 DNA sequence: TGTGCCAGCAGTTTAGGCCCCAGGTGGAATCAGCCCCAGCATTTT.

This clonotype has just a few counts. This sequence joins TRBV6-1 and TRBJ2-7; the match to TRBD2 covers 7 bases. Trimming removed 5 bases from V and 0 bases from J; junction bases left unmatched: 4. The CDR3 runs 14 residues. Germline values: CDR1 MNHNS, CDR2 SASEGT. CDR3 residues: CASSREGDSYEQYF. The CDR3 coding sequence is TGTGCCAGCAGTAGGGAGGGAGACTCCTACGAGCAGTACTTC.

This clonotype was seen repeatedly, ten times or more. This chain connects TRBV7-2 to TRBJ1-2; perhaps TRBD1 as D (5 bases). Trimming cost V 5 bases and J 3 bases, with 19 bases left between them. Germline CDR1 SGHTA, CDR2 FQGNSA. The CDR3 runs 16 residues. The CDR3 DNA reads TGTGCCAGCAGCCCCCGGCAGGGAGGACGATACTATGGCTACACCTTC. Protein product: CASSPRQGGRYYGYTF. Full variable domain (missing parts from reference TRBV7-2 and TRBJ1-2): GAGVSQSPSNKVTEKGKDVELRCDPISGHTALYWYRQSLGQGLEFLIYFQGNSAPDKSGLPSDRFSAERTGGSVSTLTIQRTQQEDSAVYLCASSPRQGGRYYGYTFGSGTRLTVV.

This clonotype came up a few times. This chain joins TRBV29-1 and TRBJ2-2; D not resolved. Between the trimmed V and J ends, which lost 7 bases and 0 bases, there was a span of 12 bases. CDR1 SQVTM and CDR2 ANQGSEA come from the germline V gene. This CDR3 contains 14 residues. CDR3 sequence (DNA): TGCAGCGCAAGAGACGCTCCGAACACCGGGGAGCTGTTTTTT. This sequence encodes CSARDAPNTGELFF.

This clonotype has a count of ten or more. The genes are TRBV11-1 and TRBJ2-5, with D tentatively TRBD1 (5 bases). Per the germline V gene, CDR1 is SGHAT and CDR2 is FQDESV (reference sequence). V gave up 5 bases and J gave up 5 bases, with 9 bases separating them. The CDR3 spans 12 residues. CDR3 nucleotides: TGTGCCAGCAGCGGGGCCGCGGAGACCCAGTACTTC. This encodes CASSGAAETQYF.

This clonotype was observed many times. V is TRBV20-1 and J is TRBJ2-5, with D maybe TRBD2 (6 bases). Trimming removed 5 bases at V and 4 bases at J, with 17 bases between. CDR3 length: 14 residues. Germline V gene data show CDR1 as DFQATT and CDR2 as SNEGSKA (reference sequence). CDR3 DNA: TGCAGTGCTCAAACGGGAGAACCAGGAGAGACCCAGTACTTC. It codes for CSAQTGEPGETQYF.